The 30 T cell receptor beta chains below come from one sample, sequenced in a study of T-cell reconstitution after alpha-beta-depleted transplantation in children. Unique molecular identifiers were incorporated when the TCRbeta library was constructed. TCRdb analysed the PCR reads with MiXCR anew, one entry per CDR3 protein. The sample holds more than 20,000 distinct CDR3 sequences; roughly 11% are singletons and the top ten take 20% to 25%. The starting material was PBMCs from the stem cell graft donor, obtained from the stem cell graft. All receptors come from a human donor who donated a stem cell graft to a child with chronic granulomatous disease.

This clonotype came up many times. The J gene is TRBJ1-6, the V gene TRBV20-1; 8 nucleotides agree with TRBD1. Losses at the gene ends were 2 bases for V and 3 bases for J; bases not matched to a gene: 3. The CDR3 loop spans 15 amino acids. Germline CDR1 is DFQATT and CDR2 is SNEGSKA (reference sequence). The DNA for the CDR3 is TGCAGTGCTAGAAGTGGGACAGGCTATAATTCACCCCTCCACTTT. Translation gives CSARSGTGYNSPLHF.

This clonotype has ten or more counts. V is TRBV27 and J is TRBJ2-1; D perhaps matches TRBD1 (5 bases). In germline, CDR1 is MNHEY, CDR2 SMNVEV (reference sequence). The CDR3 runs 15 residues. Deletions cut 2 bases from V and 3 bases from J, with 11 bases between. The CDR3 reads CASSLTKGYYNEQFF. CDR3 coding DNA: TGTGCCAGCAGTTTAACGAAGGGGTACTACAATGAGCAGTTCTTC.

In its sample, this clonotype was seen a few times. Since a much larger clone is just one base distant, this may be a read error. The chain recombines TRBV12-3 or TRBV12-4 with TRBJ2-6; TRBD1 aligns across 9 bases. This CDR3 spans 18 amino acids. The CDR3, as DNA: TGTGCCAGCTGTTTAAAGGGGACAGGGACATCTGGGGCCAACGTCCTGACTTTC. Amino acids: CASCLKGTGTSGANVLTF.

At least ten counts were recorded for this clonotype. Written as DNA, the CDR3 is TGCAGTGCTAGAGATCGATCGGCTAGCAGCTACGAGCAGTACTTC. Residues: CSARDRSASSYEQYF. The chain combines TRBV20-1 with TRBJ2-7; possible D gene TRBD2, 5 bases. This CDR3 contains 15 residues. Germline-derived CDR1 and CDR2 are DFQATT and SNEGSKA (reference sequence). The germline V and J ends were trimmed by 0 bases and 3 bases, with 15 bases remaining between them.

This clonotype was seen at least ten times. The genes are TRBV7-2 and TRBJ2-1; D not resolved. Germline V gene lookup returns CDR1 SGHTA and CDR2 FQGNSA. V gave up 1 base and J gave up 1 base, with 8 bases separating them. The length of the CDR3 is 15 residues. CDR3 region: CASSLGVGSYNEQFF. The CDR3 nucleotides read TGTGCCAGCAGCTTAGGGGTGGGATCCTACAATGAGCAGTTCTTC.

This clonotype was observed many times. V is TRBV7-8 and J is TRBJ2-2; D perhaps matches TRBD2 (6 bases). This CDR3 has 18 amino acids. V lost 6 bases and J 3 bases, leaving 23 bases between the germline ends. CDR1 and CDR2 (germline): SGHVS, FQNEAQ. The chain's CDR3 is CASRHNAAGTSYTGELFF. In nucleotides, the CDR3 is TGTGCCAGCAGGCACAATGCCGCCGGGACTTCATACACCGGGGAGCTGTTTTTT.

This clonotype has ten or more counts. The chain couples TRBV28 to TRBJ2-7, with 10 bases lining up with TRBD1. CDR1 and CDR2 (germline): MDHEN, SYDVKM. V lost 5 bases, J lost 6 bases, and 7 bases stayed unmatched. The CDR3 is 14 residues long. CDR3 sequence: CASSLGTGEREQYF. The CDR3, as DNA: TGTGCCAGCAGTCTCGGGACAGGGGAACGCGAGCAGTACTTC. Looking up the rest from reference TRBV28 and TRBJ2-7 gives the full variable domain: DVKVTQSSRYLVKRTGEKVFLECVQDMDHENMFWYRQDPGLGLRLIYFSYDVKMKEKGDIPEGYSVSREKKERFSLILESASTNQTSMYLCASSLGTGEREQYFGPGTRLTVT.

This clonotype was seen many times. The CDR3 is CASCKLAGASDTQYF. The CDR3 nucleotides are TGCGCCAGCTGTAAACTAGCGGGAGCATCAGATACGCAGTATTTT. This chain connects TRBV5-1 to TRBJ2-3; TRBD2 aligns across 11 bases. The CDR3 has 15 residues. Germline V gives CDR1 SGHRS, CDR2 YFSETQ. After removal of 7 bases from V and 4 bases from J, the junction contained 8 bases not matched to a gene.

This clonotype was picked up one time. The rearrangement links TRBV7-9 to TRBJ2-2; possibly TRBD2 for D (5 bases). Germline V lookup: CDR1 SEHNR, CDR2 FQNEAQ (reference sequence). The CDR3 is 17 amino acids. The ends were cut back, 4 bases at V and 5 bases at J, with 20 bases in the middle. CDR3 in DNA: TGTGCCAGCAGCTCCCACCCGACAACGAGGGTTACCGGGGAGCTGTTTTTT. Protein sequence: CASSSHPTTRVTGELFF.

This clonotype was seen many times. The chain combines TRBV10-3 with TRBJ2-2; TRBD2 aligns across 9 bases. The germline CDR1 and CDR2 sequences are ENHRY and SYGVKD. The ends lost 4 bases at V and 3 bases at J; junction bases unmatched: 6. This CDR3 is built from 16 residues. The CDR3 sequence: CAISATSGGYTGELFF. The CDR3 coding sequence is TGTGCCATCAGTGCCACCAGCGGGGGGTACACCGGGGAGCTGTTTTTT.

This clonotype was counted many times. This chain links TRBV28 with TRBJ2-7; perhaps D is TRBD1 or TRBD2 (5 bases each). Germline assignment: CDR1 MDHEN and CDR2 SYDVKM. Deletions cut 10 bases from V and 0 bases from J, with 13 bases between. The CDR3 length is 13 residues. This CDR3 is CATRGEPSYEQYF. The CDR3, as DNA: TGTGCCACCCGAGGGGAGCCCTCCTACGAGCAGTACTTC.

This clonotype was counted a few times. A much larger clonotype is one base distant, so this may be a read error. The chain recombines TRBV3-1 with TRBJ2-6; 9 nucleotides align to TRBD1. CDR1 is LGHDT and CDR2 is YNNKEL in the germline V gene (reference sequence). The CDR3 runs to 17 residues. The CDR3 DNA sequence: TGTGCCAGCAGCCAAGAAAGGGGACAGGGAGGGGCCAACGGCCTGACTTTC. Translating it yields CASSQERGQGGANGLTF.

This clonotype appeared many times. CDR3 amino acids: CASSHGSYEQYF. CDR3 nucleotide sequence: TGTGCCAGCAGCCACGGCTCCTACGAGCAGTACTTC. This chain connects TRBV7-9 to TRBJ2-7; D is unclear. Looked up from germline, CDR1 is SEHNR and CDR2 is FQNEAQ (reference sequence). The CDR3 is made up of 12 amino acids. V shed 5 bases and J shed 0 bases, with 5 bases lying between them.

In this sample, this clonotype turned up many times. The chain couples TRBV7-8 to TRBJ2-1; D may be TRBD1 (6 bases). Germline CDR1 SGHVS, CDR2 FQNEAQ. The CDR3 has 19 amino acids. V dropped 3 bases and J dropped 0 bases, with 21 bases sitting between them. The CDR3 coding sequence is TGTGCCAGCAGCTTCTATAGAGGGGGACGTTCGAGCTCCTACAATGAGCAGTTCTTC. Its protein product is CASSFYRGGRSSSYNEQFF. Full variable domain (rest looked up from reference TRBV7-8 and TRBJ2-1): GAGVSQSPRYKVAKRGQDVALRCDPISGHVSLFWYQQALGQGPEFLTYFQNEAQLDKSGLPSDRFFAERPEGSVSTLKIQRTQQEDSAVYLCASSFYRGGRSSSYNEQFFGPGTRLTVL.

There are many counts of this clonotype. The chain links TRBV29-1 to TRBJ2-1; D ambiguous. Germline loops: CDR1 SQVTM, CDR2 ANQGSEA. The CDR3 extends over 12 amino acids. V lost 3 bases to trimming and J lost 10 bases, with 13 bases between them. CDR3 in amino acids: CSVDSRRREQFF. CDR3 bases: TGCAGCGTTGATTCCCGACGCCGGGAGCAGTTCTTC.

This clonotype has ten or more counts. The rearrangement links TRBV25-1 to TRBJ1-2; TRBD1 matches 12 bases. The CDR3 spans 15 residues. Germline CDR1 is MGHDK and CDR2 is SYGVNS. The ends lost 4 bases at V and 4 bases at J; junction bases unmatched: 4. CDR3 in DNA: TGTGCCAGCAGTGGGGGGACAGGGGGCACCTATGGCTACACCTTC. Amino acid sequence: CASSGGTGGTYGYTF.

This clonotype came up many times. The chain recombines TRBV4-3 with TRBJ1-1; D might be TRBD1 (6 bases). V gave up 4 bases and J gave up 3 bases, with 12 bases separating them. Germline V gene data show CDR1 as LGHNA and CDR2 as YSLEER. The CDR3 loop spans 14 amino acids. CDR3 protein: CASSLREGDTEAFF. The CDR3 DNA follows: TGCGCCAGCAGCCTTAGGGAGGGGGACACTGAAGCTTTCTTT.

The chain uses TRBV5-5 and TRBJ1-5; D not resolved. The CDR3 consists of 13 residues. From germline, CDR1 is SGHKS and CDR2 YYEKEE (reference sequence). Trimming took off 4 bases at V and 4 bases at J, with 9 bases between the two ends. The CDR3 loop reads CASSQSLNQPQHF. Here the CDR3 DNA reads TGTGCCAGCAGCCAAAGTTTAAATCAGCCCCAGCATTTT.

This clonotype was counted at least ten times. This chain links TRBV11-2 with TRBJ2-3; D possibly corresponds to TRBD2 (6 bases). CDR1 is SGHAT and CDR2 is FQNNGV in the germline V gene. CDR3 length: 17 amino acids. Trimming shortened V by 5 bases and J by 0 bases, and 18 bases separated the two germline ends. CDR3 region: CASSPTLLSGSTDTQYF. CDR3 nucleotide sequence: TGTGCCAGCAGCCCAACGTTACTTAGCGGTAGCACAGATACGCAGTATTTT.

Ten or more counts support this clonotype. The chain recombines TRBV20-1 with TRBJ2-7, with D unclear. Germline loops: CDR1 DFQATT, CDR2 SNEGSKA (reference sequence). CDR3 length: 12 residues. Between the trimmed V and J ends, which lost 4 bases and 1 base, there was a span of 8 bases. Written as DNA, the CDR3 is TGCAGTGCTACTGCGGCTTCCTACGAGCAGTACTTC. Protein: CSATAASYEQYF.

For this clonotype: A much larger clone sits a single nucleotide away, making a read error possible. This chain joins TRBV27 and TRBJ2-4; D unresolved. Germline CDR1 reads MNHEY; CDR2 reads SMNVEV (reference sequence). This CDR3 is 10 amino acids long. In nucleotides, the CDR3 is TGTGCCAGCAGGAAAAACAGTCAGTACTTC. Translating it yields CASRKNSQYF.

This clonotype has a count of ten or more. The chain joins TRBV15 to TRBJ2-1; D possibly uses TRBD1 or TRBD2 (5 bases each). Trimming stripped 0 bases from V and 6 bases from J, with 21 bases between. Germline CDR1 reads LNHNV; CDR2 reads YYDKDF (reference sequence). This CDR3 is built from 18 residues. This CDR3 reads CATSRESLGVVFGNEQFF. CDR3 bases: TGTGCCACCAGCAGAGAATCATTGGGGGTCGTGTTTGGCAATGAGCAGTTCTTC.

This clonotype has at least ten counts. V and J are TRBV20-1 and TRBJ2-3; 11 positions agree with TRBD2. This CDR3 is built from 16 residues. The V segment lost 6 bases and the J segment 4 bases; nucleotides outside the gene matches: 12. CDR1 DFQATT and CDR2 SNEGSKA come from the germline V gene (reference sequence). CDR3 loop: CSAPPLAGGLADTQYF. The DNA for the CDR3 is TGCAGTGCGCCCCCCTTAGCGGGGGGGCTGGCAGATACGCAGTATTTT.

This clonotype has ten or more counts. The CDR3 DNA is TGTGCCAGCAGTTTGGTAGCGGGAAGCACAGATACGCAGTATTTT. Its protein is CASSLVAGSTDTQYF. V is TRBV27 and J is TRBJ2-3, with 8 bases aligning to TRBD2. CDR3 length equals 15 residues. The junction had 2 bases not matched to a gene; V was cut back by 3 bases and J by 0 bases. The germline gives CDR1 MNHEY, CDR2 SMNVEV (reference sequence).

This chain connects TRBV7-2 to TRBJ1-1; 9 nucleotides agree with TRBD1. The germline V gene encodes CDR1 SGHTA and CDR2 FQGNSA. The CDR3 has 17 residues. After removal of 2 bases from V and 1 base from J, the junction contained 8 bases not matched to a gene. The CDR3 coding sequence is TGTGCCAGCAGCTTATTAGGACAGGGGCCTGGGAACACTGAAGCTTTCTTT. It yields the protein CASSLLGQGPGNTEAFF.

This clonotype turned up a few times. The CDR3 sequence: CASSLEGTGRTDTQYF. The CDR3 nucleotides read TGCGCCAGCAGCTTGGAGGGGACAGGGCGAACAGATACGCAGTATTTT. The rearrangement links TRBV5-1 to TRBJ2-3, with TRBD1 identical over 9 bases. The CDR3 has 16 residues. Germline V gene sequence: CDR1 SGHRS, CDR2 YFSETQ. J lost 3 bases, V lost 0 bases, and 5 bases had no gene match.

This clonotype was seen many times. The chain recombines TRBV12-3 or TRBV12-4 with TRBJ2-3; no definite D call. The CDR3 has 12 amino acids. V dropped 6 bases and J dropped 2 bases, with 6 bases sitting between them. The CDR3 DNA reads as TGTGCCAGCAGAGGACCCACAGATACGCAGTATTTT. Protein product: CASRGPTDTQYF.

This clonotype was seen many times. This chain connects TRBV27 to TRBJ2-5, with TRBD1 identical over 7 bases. V was pared by 8 bases and J by 4 bases, with 13 bases of the junction left unmatched. Germline CDR1 reads MNHEY; CDR2 reads SMNVEV (reference sequence). The CDR3 length is 15 residues. The CDR3 DNA sequence: TGTGCCAGCGCGGGCGGACAGGAAATGTCAGAGACCCAGTACTTC. The encoded protein is CASAGGQEMSETQYF.

This clonotype turned up a few times. V and J are TRBV5-1 and TRBJ2-3; possible D gene TRBD2, 6 bases. Germline loops: CDR1 SGHRS, CDR2 YFSETQ. The CDR3 contains 15 residues. V lost 5 bases to trimming and J lost 0 bases, with 13 bases between them. CDR3 loop: CASRRLAISTDTQYF. The CDR3 nucleotides are TGCGCCAGCAGAAGGCTAGCGATAAGCACAGATACGCAGTATTTT.

In its sample, this clonotype was seen many times. This chain joins TRBV15 and TRBJ2-7; D may be TRBD1 (6 bases). V was shortened by 2 bases and J by 3 bases, with 14 bases between the two germline ends. Germline CDR1 is LNHNV and CDR2 is YYDKDF (reference sequence). The CDR3 runs to 15 residues. DNA for the CDR3: TGTGCCACCAGCAGATCACAGGGCGGGCGCTACGAGCAGTACTTC. It specifies CATSRSQGGRYEQYF.